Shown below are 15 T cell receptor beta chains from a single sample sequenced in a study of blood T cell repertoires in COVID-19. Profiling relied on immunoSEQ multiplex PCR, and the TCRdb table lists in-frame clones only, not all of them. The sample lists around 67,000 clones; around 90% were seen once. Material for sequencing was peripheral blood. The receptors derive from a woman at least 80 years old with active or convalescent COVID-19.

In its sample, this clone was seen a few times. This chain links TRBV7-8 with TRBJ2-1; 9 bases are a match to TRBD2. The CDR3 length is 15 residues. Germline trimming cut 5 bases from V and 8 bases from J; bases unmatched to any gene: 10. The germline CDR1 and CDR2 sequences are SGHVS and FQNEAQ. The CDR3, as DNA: TGTGCCAGCAGCCGTCTCGCGGGAGGGAACGATGAGCAGTTCTTC. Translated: CASSRLAGGNDEQFF.

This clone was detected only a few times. The CDR3 is CAISFTGRRRLAGLTPNTGELFF. CDR3 DNA: TGTGCCATCAGTTTTACGGGGAGGAGGCGACTAGCGGGACTGACTCCGAACACCGGGGAGCTGTTTTTT. The J gene is TRBJ2-2, the V gene TRBV10-3; the match to TRBD2 covers 11 bases. The CDR3 loop spans 23 amino acids. The junction had 23 bases not matched to a gene; V was cut back by 5 bases and J by 0 bases. Germline V lookup: CDR1 ENHRY, CDR2 SYGVKD.

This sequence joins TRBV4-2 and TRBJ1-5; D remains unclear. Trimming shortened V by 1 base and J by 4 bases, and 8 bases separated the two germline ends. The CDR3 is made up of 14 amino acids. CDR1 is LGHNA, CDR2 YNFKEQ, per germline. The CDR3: CASSQVPGNQPQHF. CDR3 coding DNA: TGTGCCAGCAGCCAAGTACCGGGGAATCAGCCCCAGCATTTT.

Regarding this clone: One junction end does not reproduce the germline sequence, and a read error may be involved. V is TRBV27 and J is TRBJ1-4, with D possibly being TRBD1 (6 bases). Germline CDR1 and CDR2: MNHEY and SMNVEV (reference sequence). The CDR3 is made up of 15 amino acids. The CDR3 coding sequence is TGTGCCAGCAATTTAAGGGGGTCAACTAATGAAAAACTGTTTTTT. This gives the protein CASNLRGSTNEKLFF. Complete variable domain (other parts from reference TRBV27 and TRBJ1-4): EAQVTQNPRYLITVTGKKLTVTCSQNMNHEYMSWYRQDPGLGLRQIYYSMNVEVTDKGDVPEGYKVSRKEKRNFPLILESPSPNQTSLYFCASNLRGSTNEKLFFGSGTQLSVL.

CDR3 in DNA: TGTGCCAGCAGCTTAGTCCCAGGGGGAATAAATCAGCCCCAGCATTTT. Translation: CASSLVPGGINQPQHF. The V call is TRBV11-2, the J call TRBJ1-5; 7 nucleotides line up with TRBD1. The J segment lost 4 bases and the V segment lost 1 base, leaving 7 bases of the junction unmatched. This CDR3 contains 16 residues. Germline V gene lookup returns CDR1 SGHAT and CDR2 FQNNGV.

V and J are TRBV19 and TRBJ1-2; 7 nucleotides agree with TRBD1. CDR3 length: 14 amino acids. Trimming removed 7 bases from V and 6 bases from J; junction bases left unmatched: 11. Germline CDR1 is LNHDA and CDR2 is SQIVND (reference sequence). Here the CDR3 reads CASTTRAGGNGYTF. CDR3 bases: TGTGCCAGTACCACCCGGGCAGGGGGTAATGGCTACACCTTC.

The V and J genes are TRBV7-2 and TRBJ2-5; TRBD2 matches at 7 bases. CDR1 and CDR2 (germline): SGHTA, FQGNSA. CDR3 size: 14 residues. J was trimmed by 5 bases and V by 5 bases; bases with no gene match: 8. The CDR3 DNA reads TGTGCCAGCAGCGTGCGGGGGAGAGTGGAGACCCAGTACTTC. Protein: CASSVRGRVETQYF.

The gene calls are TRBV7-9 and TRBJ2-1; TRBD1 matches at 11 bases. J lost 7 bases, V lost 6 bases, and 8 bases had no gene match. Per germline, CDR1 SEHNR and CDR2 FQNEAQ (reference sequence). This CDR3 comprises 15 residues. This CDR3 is CASRPGTGGRNEQFF. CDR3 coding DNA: TGTGCCAGCAGGCCAGGGACAGGGGGAAGAAATGAGCAGTTCTTC. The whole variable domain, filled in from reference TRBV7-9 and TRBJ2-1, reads DTGVSQNPRHKITKRGQNVTFRCDPISEHNRLYWYRQTLGQGPEFLTYFQNEAQLEKSRLLSDRFSAERPKGSFSTLEIQRTEQGDSAMYLCASRPGTGGRNEQFFGPGTRLTVL.

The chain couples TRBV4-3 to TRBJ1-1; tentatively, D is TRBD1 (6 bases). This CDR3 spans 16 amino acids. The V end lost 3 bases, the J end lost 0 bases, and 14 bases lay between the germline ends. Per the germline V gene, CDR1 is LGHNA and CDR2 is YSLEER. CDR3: CASSQGRQALNTEAFF. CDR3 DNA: TGCGCCAGCAGCCAGGGACGACAGGCCCTGAACACTGAAGCTTTCTTT.

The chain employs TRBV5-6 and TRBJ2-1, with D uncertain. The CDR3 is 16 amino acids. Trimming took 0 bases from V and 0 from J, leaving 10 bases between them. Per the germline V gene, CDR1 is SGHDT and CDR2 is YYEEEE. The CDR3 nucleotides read TGTGCCAGCAGCTTGGGTCCCCCGGGCTCCTACAATGAGCAGTTCTTC. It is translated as CASSLGPPGSYNEQFF.

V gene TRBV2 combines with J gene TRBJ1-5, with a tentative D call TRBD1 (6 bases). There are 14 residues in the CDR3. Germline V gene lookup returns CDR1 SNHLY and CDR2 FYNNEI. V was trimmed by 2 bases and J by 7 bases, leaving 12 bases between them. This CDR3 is CASSEQTGRQPQHF. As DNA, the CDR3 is TGTGCCAGCAGTGAACAAACAGGGCGACAGCCCCAGCATTTT. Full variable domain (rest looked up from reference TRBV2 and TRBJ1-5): EPEVTQTPSHQVTQMGQEVILRCVPISNHLYFYWYRQILGQKVEFLVSFYNNEISEKSEIFDDQFSVERPDGSNFTLKIRSTKLEDSAMYFCASSEQTGRQPQHFGDGTRLSIL.

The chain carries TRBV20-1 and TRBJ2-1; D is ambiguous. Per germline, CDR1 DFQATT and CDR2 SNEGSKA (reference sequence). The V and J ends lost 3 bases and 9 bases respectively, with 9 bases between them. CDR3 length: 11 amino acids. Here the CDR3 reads CSASYIREQFF. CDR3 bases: TGCAGTGCTAGCTATATCCGTGAGCAGTTCTTC.

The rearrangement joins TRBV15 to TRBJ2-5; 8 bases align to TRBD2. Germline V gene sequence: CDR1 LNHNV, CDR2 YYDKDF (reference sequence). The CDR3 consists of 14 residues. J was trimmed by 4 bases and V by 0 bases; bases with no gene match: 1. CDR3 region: CATSRDSGRETQYF. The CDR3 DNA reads TGTGCCACCAGCAGAGACAGCGGGAGAGAGACCCAGTACTTC.

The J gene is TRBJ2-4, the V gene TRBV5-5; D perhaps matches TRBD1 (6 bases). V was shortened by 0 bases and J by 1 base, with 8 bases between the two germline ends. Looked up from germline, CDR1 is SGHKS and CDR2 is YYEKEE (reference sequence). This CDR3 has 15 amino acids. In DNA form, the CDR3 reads TGTGCCAGCAGCTTGGCAGGGGTGGCCAAAAACATTCAGTACTTC. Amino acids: CASSLAGVAKNIQYF.

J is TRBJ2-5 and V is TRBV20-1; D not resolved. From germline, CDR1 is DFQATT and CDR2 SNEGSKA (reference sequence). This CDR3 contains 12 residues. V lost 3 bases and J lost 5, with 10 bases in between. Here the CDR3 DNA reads TGCAGTGCTAGTGTAATAGCCGAGACCCAGTACTTC. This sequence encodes CSASVIAETQYF.